Listed below are T cell receptor beta chains from one sample, sequenced in a study of identical twins. MiXCR was run by TCRdb on the 5' RACE reads, yielding one entry per CDR3 protein. The sample holds about 1.7 million distinct CDR3 sequences, more than 30% seen once. The specimen sequenced was cord blood. The receptors stem from a newborn girl in good health. The CDR3 runs from the conserved cysteine through the conserved F or W. Each record gives: V gene, D gene, J gene, clone size, CDR3 DNA, CDR3 protein. A D gene is named only where the DNA matches it firmly. Not all rows give a size; the values are once, few, many and, for expanded clones, a class.

>TRBV18|-|TRBJ1-2|-
TGTGCCAGCTCACCACCGGCCCCAGGGGCCTGCTATGGCTACACCTTC
CASSPPAPGACYGYTF
>TRBV6-6|TRBD1|TRBJ1-1|-
TGTGCCAGCAGTCGAACCGGACAGGTTTTGAACACTGAAGCTTTCTTT
CASSRTGQVLNTEAFF
>TRBV20-1|-|TRBJ2-3|-
TGCAGTGCTAGAGCTGAGGGGGGGGGCCGTAGAGATACGCAGTATTTT
CSARAEGGGRRDTQYF
>TRBV12-3/TRBV12-4|TRBD2|TRBJ2-1|few
TGTGCCAGCGATGTAGCGGGAGCCCCCTACAATGAGCAGTTCTTC
CASDVAGAPYNEQFF
>TRBV5-1|TRBD1|TRBJ1-5|-
TGCGCCAGCAGCTTGGGGGGACAGTTTAGCAATCAGCCCCAGCATTTT
CASSLGGQFSNQPQHF
>TRBV5-6|-|TRBJ1-1|-
TGTGCCAGCAGCCCGGGGGGGACGAGGGACACTGAAGCTTTCTTT
CASSPGGTRDTEAFF
>TRBV7-2|-|TRBJ2-3|-
TGTGCCAGCAGCTTAGCGCTAACCCTCAGCACAGATACGCAGTATTTT
CASSLALTLSTDTQYF
>TRBV20-1|TRBD2|TRBJ2-1|few
TGCAGTGCTAGAGCCCTAGCGGGAGCGAACAATGAGCAGTTCTTC
CSARALAGANNEQFF
>TRBV10-3|-|TRBJ1-6|-
TGTGCCATCAGTGACGAGGGCCGGTCACCCCTCCACTTT
CAISDEGRSPLHF
>TRBV29-1|-|TRBJ2-7|few
TGCAGCGTTGAGGCCAGGCAAGCAGGCGAGCAGTACTTC
CSVEARQAGEQYF
>TRBV20-1|-|TRBJ2-7|-
TGCAGTGCTAGAGAGAGCGGATACGAGCAGTACTTC
CSARESGYEQYF
>TRBV27|-|TRBJ2-3|-
TGTGCCAGCAGTTCACCTTGGCAGGGGTGGGGCACAGATACGCAGTATTTT
CASSSPWQGWGTDTQYF
>TRBV27|-|TRBJ1-6|few
TGTGCCAGCAGTTCCCCACCACGACAGGCACATAATTCACCCCTCCACTTT
CASSSPPRQAHNSPLHF
>TRBV29-1|TRBD2|TRBJ2-7|many
TGCAGCGTTGGACTAGCGGGAGCCTACGAGCAGTACTTC
CSVGLAGAYEQYF
>TRBV4-2|-|TRBJ1-2|few
TGTGCCAGCAGCCATTCAACAGGAGACTATGGCTACACCTTC
CASSHSTGDYGYTF
>TRBV6-6|-|TRBJ2-5|few
TGTGCCAGCAGTTACTCGAACCGGGGAGAGCAGTACTTC
CASSYSNRGEQYF
>TRBV25-1|TRBD2|TRBJ2-5|-
TGTGCCAGCAGTGCCCCGGGACTAGCGGCTAAAGAGACCCAGTACTTC
CASSAPGLAAKETQYF
>TRBV25-1|-|TRBJ1-1|few
TGTGCCAGCAGTGACAGGGGTGGGAACACTGAAACTTTCTTT
CASSDRGGNTETFF
>TRBV20-1|-|TRBJ2-7|-
TGCAGTACTAGACAAGGGTTCCTTTACAATGAGCAGTACTTC
CSTRQGFLYNEQYF
>TRBV15|-|TRBJ1-3|few
TGTGCCACCAGCAGAGATCTTGGCTCTGGAAACACCATATATTTT
CATSRDLGSGNTIYF
>TRBV20-1|TRBD1|TRBJ2-7|-
TGCAGTGCTCCCCGACAGGGAGCGTTTGAGCAGTACTTC
CSAPRQGAFEQYF
>TRBV12-5|TRBD2|TRBJ2-3|few
TGTGCTAGTGGCTCCGGGACTAGCGGGTACACAGATACGCAGTATTTT
CASGSGTSGYTDTQYF
>TRBV20-1|TRBD1|TRBJ2-1|-
TGCAGTGCTAGAGATACCCCCTGGAGAGGGGGCGGCCACAATGAGCAGTTCTTC
CSARDTPWRGGGHNEQFF
>TRBV20-1|TRBD2|TRBJ2-7|few
TGCAGTGCTGAGAAAGCGGGGGGCGAGGACGAGCAGTACTTC
CSAEKAGGEDEQYF